The clone carrying this TCR beta chain has just a few counts. Its cognate antigen is unknown. This entry is derived from a study of T cell repertoires in cytomegalovirus infection. MiXCR, run by TCRdb on the reads, gives a single entry per CDR3 protein. The sample has fewer than 950,000 distinct CDR3 sequences; approximately 30% are singletons. The V end lost 8 bases, the J end lost 6 bases, and 19 bases lay between the germline ends. Germline lookup yields CDR1 SQVTM and CDR2 ANQGSEA. This CDR3 is 13 amino acids long. This chain connects TRBV29-1 to TRBJ1-2, with a weak D call TRBD1 (5 bases). The sequence was obtained from a human donor in good health (CMV status not recorded). Some clones in this sample may be carry-over from other donors' samples. The material sequenced was cultured CD8+ T cells from PBMCs, taken from culture after CMV antigen stimulation. CDR3 in amino acids: CSIPYSRDHGYTF. The CDR3 DNA is TGCAGCATACCCTATTCTAGGGACCATGGCTACACCTTC.